Following are 9 T cell receptor beta chains from one sample sequenced in a study of blood T cell repertoires in COVID-19. Clones were read by immunoSEQ multiplex PCR, and TCRdb kept only the in-frame ones, dropping some. This repertoire shows roughly 250,000 clones, 79% found once; its top ten account for roughly 4.2%. Sequences were obtained from peripheral blood. These receptors were taken from a woman aged 40 to 50 with active or convalescent COVID-19.

The chain couples TRBV2 to TRBJ1-4, with D maybe TRBD1 (6 bases). Germline-derived CDR1 and CDR2 are SNHLY and FYNNEI. The CDR3 totals 15 residues. Deletions cut 7 bases from V and 7 bases from J, with 19 bases between. The CDR3 DNA follows: TGTGCCAGCACCAAGTCCTTGGGGGCTGGTGAAAAACTGTTTTTT. It translates to CASTKSLGAGEKLFF.

The genes are TRBV3-1 (or the pseudogene TRBV3-2) and TRBJ1-2; 10 nucleotides align to TRBD1. The CDR3 contains 14 residues. Germline CDR1 LGHDT, CDR2 YNNKEL (reference sequence). V lost 3 bases to trimming and J lost 4 bases; unmatched junction nucleotides: 2. The CDR3 DNA reads TGTGCCAGCAGCCAGACAGGGGGCAGCTATGGCTACACCTTC. Protein product: CASSQTGGSYGYTF.

The chain has TRBV27 and TRBJ1-2; 9 nucleotides line up with TRBD1. Trimming at V came to 4 bases and at J to 6 bases, leaving 3 bases not matched to a gene. The CDR3 totals 13 residues. CDR1 MNHEY and CDR2 SMNVEV come from the germline V gene (reference sequence). CDR3 nucleotide sequence: TGTGCCAGCAGTTCCGGGACAGGGAATGGCTACACCTTC. Translating gives CASSSGTGNGYTF.

This chain links TRBV6-2 or TRBV6-3 with TRBJ1-6, with D perhaps matching TRBD1 (6 bases). In germline, CDR1 is MNHEY, CDR2 SVGEGT. The CDR3 contains 18 residues. Between the trimmed V and J ends, which lost 2 bases and 9 bases, there was a span of 23 bases. The CDR3 region is CASSYPAGGGAPLSPLHF. CDR3 nucleotides: TGTGCCAGCAGTTACCCTGCGGGCGGGGGGGCGCCCCTTTCACCCCTCCACTTT.

V is TRBV7-2 and J is TRBJ2-5, with TRBD2 matching over 12 bases. Trimming cost V 5 bases and J 0 bases; bases outside gene matches: 10. The CDR3 covers 18 residues. The germline gives CDR1 SGHTA, CDR2 FQGNSA. The CDR3 sequence is CASSPRTSGVEYQETQYF. The DNA for the CDR3 is TGTGCCAGCAGCCCCCGGACTAGCGGGGTGGAGTACCAAGAGACCCAGTACTTC.

This sequence joins TRBV5-1 and TRBJ1-5; unclear D gene. The CDR3 runs to 15 residues. The germline V gene encodes CDR1 SGHRS and CDR2 YFSETQ. The V and J ends lost 2 bases and 1 base respectively, with 10 bases between them. CDR3 nucleotide sequence: TGCGCCAGCAGCTTAGACGGGGAGAGCAATCAGCCCCAGCATTTT. Its translation: CASSLDGESNQPQHF.

The V call is TRBV11-1, the J call TRBJ2-5; 8 nucleotides match TRBD1. CDR1 and CDR2 from the germline V gene are SGHAT and FQDESV (reference sequence). Trimming cost V 3 bases and J 2 bases; bases outside gene matches: 2. The CDR3 sequence is 14 residues long. The CDR3, as DNA: TGTGCCAGCAGCTTGACAGGGGTACAAGAGACCCAGTACTTC. This encodes CASSLTGVQETQYF.

The genes are TRBV27 and TRBJ1-1, with D perhaps TRBD1 (5 bases). Trimming took 6 bases from V and 0 from J, leaving 8 bases between them. The CDR3 is 13 amino acids. Germline CDR1 reads MNHEY; CDR2 reads SMNVEV (reference sequence). CDR3 region: CASRTGVNTEAFF. The CDR3 DNA reads as TGTGCCAGCAGAACAGGCGTGAACACTGAAGCTTTCTTT.

CDR3 DNA sequence: TGTGCCAGTAGTCTTCAAGGACAGGGGGCATCAGATACGCAGTATTTT. Its protein is CASSLQGQGASDTQYF. The genes are TRBV19 and TRBJ2-3, with TRBD1 matching 11 bases. V dropped 5 bases and J dropped 4; count of bases not matched to a gene: 8. The germline CDR1 and CDR2 sequences are LNHDA and SQIVND (reference sequence). The CDR3 contains 16 residues.